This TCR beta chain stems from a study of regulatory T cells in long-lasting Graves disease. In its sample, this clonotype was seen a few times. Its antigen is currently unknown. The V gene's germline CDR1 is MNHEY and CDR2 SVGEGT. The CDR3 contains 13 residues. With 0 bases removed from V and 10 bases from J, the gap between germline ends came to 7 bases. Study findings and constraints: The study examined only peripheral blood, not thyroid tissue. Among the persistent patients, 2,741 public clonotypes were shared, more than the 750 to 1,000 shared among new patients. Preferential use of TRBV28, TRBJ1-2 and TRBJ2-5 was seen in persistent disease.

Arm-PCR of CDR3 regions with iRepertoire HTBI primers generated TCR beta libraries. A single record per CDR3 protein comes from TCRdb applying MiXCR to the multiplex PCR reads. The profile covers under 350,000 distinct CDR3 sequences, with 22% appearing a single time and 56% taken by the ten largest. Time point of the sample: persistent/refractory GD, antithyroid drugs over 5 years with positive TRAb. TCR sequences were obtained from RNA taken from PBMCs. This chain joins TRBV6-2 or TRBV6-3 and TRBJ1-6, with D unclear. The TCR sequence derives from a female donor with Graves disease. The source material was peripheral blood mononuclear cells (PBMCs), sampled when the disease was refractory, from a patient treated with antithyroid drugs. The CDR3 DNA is TGTGCCAGCAGTTACTCGTCCCAGTCACCCCTCCACTTT. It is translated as CASSYSSQSPLHF.